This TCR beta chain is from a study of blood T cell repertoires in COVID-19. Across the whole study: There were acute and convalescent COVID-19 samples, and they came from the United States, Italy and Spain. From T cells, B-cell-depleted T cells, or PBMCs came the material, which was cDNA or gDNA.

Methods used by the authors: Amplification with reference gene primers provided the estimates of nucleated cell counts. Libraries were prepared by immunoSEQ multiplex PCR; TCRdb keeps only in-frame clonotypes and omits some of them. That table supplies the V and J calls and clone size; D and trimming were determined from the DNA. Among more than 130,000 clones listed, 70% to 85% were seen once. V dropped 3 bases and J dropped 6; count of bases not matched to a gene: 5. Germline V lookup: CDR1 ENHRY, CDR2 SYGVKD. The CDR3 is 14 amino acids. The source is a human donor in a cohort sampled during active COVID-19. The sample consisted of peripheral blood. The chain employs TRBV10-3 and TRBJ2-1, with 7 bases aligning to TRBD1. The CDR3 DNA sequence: TGTGCCATCAGTGACACAGGGGCTGGCAATGAGCAGTTCTTC. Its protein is CAISDTGAGNEQFF.